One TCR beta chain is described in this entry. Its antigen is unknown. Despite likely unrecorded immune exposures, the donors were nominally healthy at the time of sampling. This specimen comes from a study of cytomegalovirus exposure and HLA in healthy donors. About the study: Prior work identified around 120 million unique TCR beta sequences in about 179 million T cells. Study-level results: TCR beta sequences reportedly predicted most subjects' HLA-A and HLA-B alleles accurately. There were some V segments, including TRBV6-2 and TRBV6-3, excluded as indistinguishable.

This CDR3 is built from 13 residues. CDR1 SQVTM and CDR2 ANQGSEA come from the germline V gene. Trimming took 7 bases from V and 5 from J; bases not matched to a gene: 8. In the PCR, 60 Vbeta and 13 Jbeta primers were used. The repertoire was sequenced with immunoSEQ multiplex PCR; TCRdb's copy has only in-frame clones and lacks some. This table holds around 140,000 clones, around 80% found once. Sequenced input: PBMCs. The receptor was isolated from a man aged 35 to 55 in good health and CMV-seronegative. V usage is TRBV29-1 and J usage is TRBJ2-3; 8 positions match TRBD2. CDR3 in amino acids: CSGTGGAIDTQYF. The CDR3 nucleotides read TGCAGCGGGACCGGGGGGGCCATAGATACGCAGTATTTT.